The subject of this entry is one T cell receptor (beta chain). Its antigen is still unknown. The data are from a study of cytomegalovirus exposure and HLA in healthy donors. Study-level findings and limits: The only immune exposure information that was available was CMV serostatus. In vitro data verified a few CMV-associated chains as specific for CMV antigens. A later analysis linked a missense variant in DCLRE1C to the trimming of TCR beta V and J genes.

The CDR3 runs 14 residues. V shed 4 bases and J shed 8 bases, with 12 bases lying between them. CDR1 is LNHDA, CDR2 SQIVND, per germline (reference sequence). The PCR ran on 60 Vbeta and 13 Jbeta primers. Here immunoSEQ multiplex PCR was the method, and the copy in TCRdb shows in-frame clones only, minus some. The sample records over 150,000 clones, 77% being singletons. The chain couples TRBV19 to TRBJ1-6, with D maybe TRBD1 (6 bases). The sequence was collected from a woman aged 60-75 years in good health and CMV-seropositive. Sequencing was carried out using PBMCs. CDR3 region: CASSTTGLDSPLHF. For the CDR3, the DNA is TGTGCCAGTAGTACCACAGGGTTGGATTCACCCCTCCACTTT.